Listed below are T cell receptor beta chains from one sample, sequenced in a study of T cells after yellow fever vaccination. Each CDR3 protein is one row after TCRdb ran MiXCR on the 5' RACE reads. There are roughly 150,000 distinct CDR3 sequences in the sample; about 6.9% occur only once, and more than 0.55% lies in the top ten. The sample in question was CD4+ T cells sorted from PBMCs, obtained 10 days after the yellow fever booster vaccination. The receptor set was obtained from a man aged 25-45 years who received the YFV17D yellow fever vaccine. Both conserved end residues are part of each CDR3. The order of the fields is D gene, clone size, V gene, J gene, CDR3 protein, CDR3 DNA. D genes are given only for firm matches. Size tells how often a clone was seen (once, few, many) or the class of an expanded clone, and some rows leave it out.

>TRBD1|NA|TRBV5-4|TRBJ2-7
CASSIWTGNYEQYF
TGTGCCAGCAGCATATGGACAGGGAACTACGAGCAGTACTTC
>NA|few|TRBV20-1|TRBJ2-1
CSARDSRLLANEQFF
TGCAGTGCTAGAGATTCCCGCCTCCTGGCCAATGAGCAGTTCTTC
>NA|many|TRBV28|TRBJ1-2
CASSLRGGNYGYTF
TGTGCCAGCAGTTTGAGGGGGGGGAACTATGGCTACACCTTC
>NA|many|TRBV27|TRBJ2-1
CASSPSGLPGDEQFF
TGTGCCAGCAGTCCATCGGGACTCCCTGGGGATGAGCAGTTCTTC
>NA|many|TRBV25-1|TRBJ1-5
CASSDERNQPQHF
TGTGCCAGCAGTGACGAAAGGAATCAGCCCCAGCATTTT
>TRBD2|many|TRBV2|TRBJ2-3
CASSSGRLGTDTQYF
TGTGCCAGCAGTAGCGGGAGGCTCGGCACAGATACGCAGTATTTT
>NA|many|TRBV12-3/TRBV12-4|TRBJ1-1
CASSSKTQEAFF
TGTGCCAGCAGTTCCAAAACGCAAGAAGCTTTCTTT
>NA|NA|TRBV4-2|TRBJ2-7
CASSREASPGYEQYF
TGTGCCAGCAGCCGGGAGGCCTCTCCAGGTTACGAGCAGTACTTC
>NA|many|TRBV3-1|TRBJ1-2
CASSQDGGGSGGYTF
TGTGCCAGCAGCCAAGATGGTGGGGGCTCGGGTGGCTACACCTTC
>TRBD2|many|TRBV7-6|TRBJ2-1
CASSTSGGPYNEQFF
TGTGCCAGCAGCACAAGCGGGGGACCTTACAATGAGCAGTTCTTC
>TRBD2|many|TRBV18|TRBJ2-7
CASSPGRELTYEQYF
TGTGCCAGCTCACCCGGGCGGGAGTTAACCTACGAGCAGTACTTC
>TRBD1|NA|TRBV15|TRBJ2-5
CATSRGGQGKETQYF
TGTGCCACCAGCAGAGGGGGACAGGGGAAAGAGACCCAGTACTTC
>NA|NA|TRBV20-1|TRBJ2-7
CSARPSNGYEQYF
TGCAGTGCACGACCCTCCAATGGCTACGAGCAGTACTTC
>NA|many|TRBV10-3|TRBJ2-1
CAISKLDYNEQFF
TGTGCCATCAGTAAACTAGATTACAATGAGCAGTTCTTC
>NA|many|TRBV10-3|TRBJ2-5
CAISESMWGEQETQYF
TGTGCCATCAGTGAGTCTATGTGGGGAGAGCAAGAGACCCAGTACTTC
>NA|many|TRBV4-3|TRBJ2-3
CASSRTAASATDTQYF
TGCGCCAGCAGTCGAACGGCGGCTAGCGCTACAGATACGCAGTATTTT